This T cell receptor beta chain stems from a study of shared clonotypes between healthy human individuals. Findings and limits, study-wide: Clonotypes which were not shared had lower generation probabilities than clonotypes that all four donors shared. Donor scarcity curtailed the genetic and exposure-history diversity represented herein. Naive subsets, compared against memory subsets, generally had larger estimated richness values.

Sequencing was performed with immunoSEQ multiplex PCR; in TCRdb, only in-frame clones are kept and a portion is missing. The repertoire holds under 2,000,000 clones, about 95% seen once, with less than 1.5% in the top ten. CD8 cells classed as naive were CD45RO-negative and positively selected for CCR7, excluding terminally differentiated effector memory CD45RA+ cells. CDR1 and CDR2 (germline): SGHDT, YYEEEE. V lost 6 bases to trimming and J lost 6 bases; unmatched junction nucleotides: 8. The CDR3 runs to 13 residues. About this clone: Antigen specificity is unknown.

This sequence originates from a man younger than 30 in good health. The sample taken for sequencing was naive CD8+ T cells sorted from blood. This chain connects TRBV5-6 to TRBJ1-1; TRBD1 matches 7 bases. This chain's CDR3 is CASNKQGVPEAFF. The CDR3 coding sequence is TGTGCCAGCAACAAGCAGGGGGTGCCTGAAGCTTTCTTT.